The 27 T cell receptor beta chains presented below share a single source sample, sequenced in a study of shared clonotypes between healthy human individuals. Assay: immunoSEQ multiplex PCR; the TCRdb copy retains only in-frame clones and omits some. Here the sample spans about 820,000 clones, nearly 95% being singletons. Cells designated naive CD8 were CD45RO-negative and were positively selected for CCR7, with terminally differentiated effector memory CD45RA+ cells excluded. Material: naive CD8+ T cells sorted from blood. The receptors shown here come from a man aged 30-40 years in good health.

The CDR3 protein is CASSQETSGAYEQYF. CDR3 bases: TGCGCCAGCAGCCAAGAAACTAGCGGAGCCTACGAGCAGTACTTC. This chain links TRBV4-3 with TRBJ2-7; 8 bases are a match to TRBD2. CDR1 LGHNA and CDR2 YSLEER come from the germline V gene. The trim removed 0 bases at V and 2 bases at J, leaving 3 bases unmatched. The CDR3 has 15 amino acids.

The chain employs TRBV9 and TRBJ2-7, with a tentative D call TRBD1 (7 bases). V lost 4 bases and J 3 bases, leaving 20 bases between the germline ends. The CDR3 runs to 16 residues. Germline V lookup: CDR1 SGDLS, CDR2 YYNGEE. As DNA, the CDR3 is TGTGCCAGCAGCCCCCCGGACAGGCGGGGAGGCTACGAGCAGTACTTC. This gives the protein CASSPPDRRGGYEQYF.

V is TRBV9 and J is TRBJ2-7; 9 nucleotides agree with TRBD2. In germline, CDR1 is SGDLS, CDR2 YYNGEE. The length of the CDR3 is 14 residues. V was clipped by 5 bases and J by 2 bases; unmatched bases: 5. CDR3 residues: CASSPSGTTYEQYF. DNA of the CDR3: TGTGCCAGCAGTCCTAGCGGGACCACCTACGAGCAGTACTTC.

This chain connects TRBV28 to TRBJ2-1, with D possibly matching TRBD2 (5 bases). Trimming cost V 3 bases and J 0 bases, with 9 bases left between them. The length of the CDR3 is 15 residues. From germline, CDR1 is MDHEN and CDR2 SYDVKM. For the CDR3, the DNA is TGTGCCAGCAGTTTTGGGCTAGCCTCCTACAATGAGCAGTTCTTC. Its translation: CASSFGLASYNEQFF.

In DNA, the CDR3 is TGTGCTAGTGGTTTGGATATAGCGGAGAGCTCCTACAATGAGCAGTTCTTC. As protein: CASGLDIAESSYNEQFF. The rearrangement uses TRBV12-5 and TRBJ2-1; D is perhaps TRBD2 (6 bases). Trimming stripped 1 base from V and 0 bases from J, with 13 bases between. Germline-derived CDR1 and CDR2 are LGHNT and FRNRAP. The CDR3 runs to 17 residues.

This chain links TRBV11-2 with TRBJ2-7, with 9 bases identical to TRBD1. Unmatched junction bases numbered 11, after V lost 0 bases and J lost 2 bases. The CDR3 covers 18 residues. From germline, CDR1 is SGHAT and CDR2 FQNNGV. This chain's CDR3 is CASSLDVAGQGRTYEQYF. In DNA, the CDR3 is TGTGCCAGCAGCTTAGATGTTGCCGGACAGGGGCGGACCTACGAGCAGTACTTC.

As to this clone: This same CDR3 is encoded by further DNA sequences in the sample. V and J are TRBV28 and TRBJ2-1; D not certain. This CDR3 is built from 10 residues. CDR1 is MDHEN and CDR2 is SYDVKM in the germline V gene. V lost 4 bases to trimming and J lost 8 bases, with 3 bases between them. The CDR3 protein is CASSSDEQFF. CDR3 coding DNA: TGTGCCAGCAGTTCTGATGAGCAGTTCTTC. The whole variable domain, remainder taken from reference TRBV28 and TRBJ2-1, is DVKVTQSSRYLVKRTGEKVFLECVQDMDHENMFWYRQDPGLGLRLIYFSYDVKMKEKGDIPEGYSVSREKKERFSLILESASTNQTSMYLCASSSDEQFFGPGTRLTVL.

V and J are TRBV19 and TRBJ2-7; D is possibly TRBD1 or TRBD2 (8 bases each). With 5 bases removed from V and 5 bases from J, the gap between germline ends came to 19 bases. The CDR3 is 15 amino acids. Germline values: CDR1 LNHDA, CDR2 SQIVND (reference sequence). For the CDR3, the DNA is TGTGCCAGTAGTTTCGGACAGGGACTAGGGAACGAGCAGTACTTC. Translation gives CASSFGQGLGNEQYF.

The chain carries TRBV7-8 and TRBJ2-2, with D possibly called TRBD1 or TRBD2 (5 bases each). This CDR3 comprises 15 residues. Trimming removed 1 base from V and 7 bases from J, with 13 bases in between. From germline, CDR1 is SGHVS and CDR2 FQNEAQ. The CDR3 nucleotides are TGTGCCAGCAGCTTAGGGGGGATACGTAACGGGGAGCTGTTTTTT. This codes for CASSLGGIRNGELFF.

This chain joins TRBV4-1 and TRBJ1-2; 11 bases agree with TRBD1. The V gene end was trimmed by 4 bases and the J gene end by 12 bases; junction bases not matched to a gene: 7. This CDR3 is built from 13 residues. Germline CDR1 reads MGHRA; CDR2 reads YSYEKL. Here the CDR3 DNA reads TGCGCCAGCAGCCCGGGGACAGGGGGTCGGGACACCTTC. This encodes CASSPGTGGRDTF.

The chain couples TRBV5-4 to TRBJ2-7, with TRBD2 identical over 9 bases. Per germline, CDR1 SGHNT and CDR2 YYREEE (reference sequence). CDR3 length: 13 residues. Losses at the gene ends were 7 bases for V and 4 bases for J; bases not matched to a gene: 6. The CDR3 nucleotides read TGTGCCAGCGGAAAAGCGGGAGGTTACGAGCAGTACTTC. It is translated as CASGKAGGYEQYF.

The V gene is TRBV5-5, the J gene TRBJ1-1; D is unclear. The CDR3 is 18 amino acids. Between the trimmed V and J ends, which lost 0 bases and 3 bases, there was a span of 21 bases. Germline V gene data show CDR1 as SGHKS and CDR2 as YYEKEE (reference sequence). In DNA form, the CDR3 reads TGTGCCAGCAGCTTGGTCGAAGTGGTAACCTCCTGGGACACTGAAGCTTTCTTT. As protein: CASSLVEVVTSWDTEAFF.

The sample holds one count of this clone. This chain uses TRBV7-9 with TRBJ2-3; the match to TRBD2 covers 7 bases. CDR3 length: 12 residues. The germline V gene has CDR1 SEHNR and CDR2 FQNEAQ (reference sequence). V shed 5 bases, J shed 4 bases, and the junction held 0 bases outside the gene matches. CDR3 nucleotides: TGTGCCAGCAGCGGACTAGCAGATACGCAGTATTTT. Protein: CASSGLADTQYF.

The J gene is TRBJ2-5, the V gene TRBV11-2; D may be TRBD2 (6 bases). This CDR3 has 15 residues. Germline-derived CDR1 and CDR2 are SGHAT and FQNNGV. V lost 0 bases, J lost 2 bases, and 10 bases lay in between. This CDR3 is CASSLDRRVQETQYF. Written as DNA, the CDR3 is TGTGCCAGCAGCTTAGATCGGAGGGTTCAAGAGACCCAGTACTTC.

This clone was seen a few times. The chain couples TRBV5-1 to TRBJ2-1; 15 nucleotides agree with TRBD2. The CDR3 loop spans 17 amino acids. J lost 8 bases, V lost 0 bases, and 6 bases had no gene match. CDR1 and CDR2 (germline): SGHRS, YFSETQ. CDR3 bases: TGCGCCAGCAGCTTGGAGGGACTAGCGGGAGGTGGGGATGAGCAGTTCTTC. Translated: CASSLEGLAGGGDEQFF.

Points on this clone: Other DNA sequences in the sample encode the same CDR3. V and J are TRBV7-7 and TRBJ1-1; no firm D call. There are 13 residues in the CDR3. The V end was cut by 6 bases, the J end by 4 bases, with 12 bases between. CDR1 SSHAT and CDR2 FNYEAQ come from the germline V gene (reference sequence). The CDR3 DNA is TGTGCCAGCAGTACAGCGCCGGGCACTGAAGCTTTCTTT. Amino acids: CASSTAPGTEAFF.

The chain carries TRBV11-2 and TRBJ1-4, with a tentative D call TRBD1 (5 bases). The CDR3 consists of 15 residues. The ends were cut back, 5 bases at V and 6 bases at J, with 16 bases in the middle. Germline V gene lookup returns CDR1 SGHAT and CDR2 FQNNGV. In nucleotides, the CDR3 is TGTGCCAGCAGCGCGGGGGGAGGGCTCGATGAAAAACTGTTTTTT. It translates to CASSAGGGLDEKLFF.

V and J are TRBV6-5 and TRBJ1-4; maybe TRBD1 (6 bases). This CDR3 region has 14 residues. Germline V gene sequence: CDR1 MNHEY, CDR2 SVGAGI. The V gene lost 0 bases and the J gene lost 8 bases, with 10 bases spanning the gap. CDR3 bases: TGTGCCAGCAGTTACTCTGTTACAGGGGAAAAACTGTTTTTT. Its translation: CASSYSVTGEKLFF.

This clone was seen repeatedly, ten times or more. The rearrangement uses TRBV6-5 and TRBJ2-7; weak D call: TRBD2 (5 bases). Germline loops: CDR1 MNHEY, CDR2 SVGAGI. V dropped 0 bases and J dropped 4 bases, with 16 bases sitting between them. The CDR3 length is 16 residues. CDR3 protein: CASSYSTVAGFYEQYF. The CDR3 DNA sequence: TGTGCCAGCAGTTACTCGACGGTGGCGGGTTTTTACGAGCAGTACTTC.

This chain joins TRBV19 and TRBJ2-2; TRBD1 matches at 9 bases. CDR1 and CDR2 from the germline V gene are LNHDA and SQIVND (reference sequence). The CDR3 length is 13 residues. V shed 5 bases and J 11 bases; nucleotides not matched to a gene: 6. CDR3: CASSHGTGIELFF. CDR3 nucleotide sequence: TGTGCCAGTAGTCACGGGACAGGGATAGAGCTGTTTTTT.

The chain combines TRBV9 with TRBJ2-5; 8 nucleotides match TRBD1. Trimming removed 2 bases from V and 2 bases from J; junction bases left unmatched: 5. This CDR3 region has 15 residues. Per germline, CDR1 SGDLS and CDR2 YYNGEE. CDR3 loop: CASSVGTGLQETQYF. CDR3 nucleotides: TGTGCCAGCAGCGTCGGGACAGGCTTACAAGAGACCCAGTACTTC.

The chain uses TRBV27 and TRBJ2-1; TRBD2 might be the D (5 bases). The CDR3 is 17 residues long. The germline V gene encodes CDR1 MNHEY and CDR2 SMNVEV (reference sequence). Trimming took 8 bases from V and 0 from J, leaving 20 bases between them. Here the CDR3 reads CASAWGATPSSYNEQFF. CDR3 DNA sequence: TGTGCCAGCGCCTGGGGAGCGACCCCAAGCTCCTACAATGAGCAGTTCTTC.

The chain carries TRBV6-6 and TRBJ2-7; possible D gene TRBD2, 5 bases. With 2 bases removed from V and 7 bases from J, the gap between germline ends came to 18 bases. The CDR3 extends over 15 amino acids. CDR1 and CDR2 from the germline V gene are MNHNY and SVGAGI (reference sequence). CDR3 nucleotides: TGTGCCAGCAGTTACGGCGACGGACTGCGGATAGAGCAGTACTTC. Its translation: CASSYGDGLRIEQYF.

V gene TRBV27 combines with J gene TRBJ2-3; D may be TRBD2 (5 bases). Germline CDR1 MNHEY, CDR2 SMNVEV (reference sequence). The CDR3 spans 15 residues. Trimming pared 1 base from V and 3 bases from J, leaving 11 bases between. The CDR3 is CASSLWSPGTDTQYF. In DNA, the CDR3 is TGTGCCAGCAGTTTATGGTCCCCGGGAACAGATACGCAGTATTTT.

The gene calls are TRBV6-4 and TRBJ2-2; 13 nucleotides align to TRBD2. This CDR3 spans 18 amino acids. Germline V gives CDR1 MRHNA, CDR2 SNTAGT. The ends lost 6 bases at V and 5 bases at J; junction bases unmatched: 12. The DNA of the CDR3 is TGTGCCAGCAGCCCCGCTAAGACTAGCGGGAGGTTTACCGGGGAGCTGTTTTTT. As protein: CASSPAKTSGRFTGELFF.

Regarding this clone: The sample carries other DNA sequences with the same CDR3. V gene TRBV10-3 combines with J gene TRBJ2-7; no definite D call. CDR1 and CDR2 (germline): ENHRY, SYGVKD. Trimming removed 3 bases from V and 2 bases from J, with 8 bases in between. The CDR3 runs to 13 residues. The CDR3 protein is CAISDRETYEQYF. CDR3 nucleotides: TGTGCCATCAGTGACCGAGAAACCTACGAGCAGTACTTC.

The chain is built from TRBV27 and TRBJ2-3; D is unclear. This CDR3 contains 12 residues. Germline V gives CDR1 MNHEY, CDR2 SMNVEV (reference sequence). V shed 2 bases and J shed 5 bases, with 5 bases lying between them. This chain's CDR3 is CASSLDLDTQYF. Here the CDR3 DNA reads TGTGCCAGCAGTTTAGATCTAGATACGCAGTATTTT.